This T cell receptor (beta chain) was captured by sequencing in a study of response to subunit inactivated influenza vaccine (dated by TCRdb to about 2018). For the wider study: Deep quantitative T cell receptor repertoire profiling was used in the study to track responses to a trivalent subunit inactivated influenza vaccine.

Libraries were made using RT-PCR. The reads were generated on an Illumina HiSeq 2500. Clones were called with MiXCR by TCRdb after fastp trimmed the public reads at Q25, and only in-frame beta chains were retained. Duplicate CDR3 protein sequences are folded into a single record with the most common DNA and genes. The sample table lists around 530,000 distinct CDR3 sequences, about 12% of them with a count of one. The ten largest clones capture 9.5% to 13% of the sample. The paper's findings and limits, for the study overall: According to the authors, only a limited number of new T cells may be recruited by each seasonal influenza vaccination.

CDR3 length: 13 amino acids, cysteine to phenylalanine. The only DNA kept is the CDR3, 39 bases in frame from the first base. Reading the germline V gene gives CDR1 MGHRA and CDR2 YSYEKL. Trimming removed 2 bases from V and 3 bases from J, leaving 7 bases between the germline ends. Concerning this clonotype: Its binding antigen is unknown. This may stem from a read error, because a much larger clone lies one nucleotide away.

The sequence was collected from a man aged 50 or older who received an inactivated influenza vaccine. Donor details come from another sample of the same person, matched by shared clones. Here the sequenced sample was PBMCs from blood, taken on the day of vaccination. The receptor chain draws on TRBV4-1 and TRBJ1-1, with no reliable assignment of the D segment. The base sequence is TGCGCCAGCAGCCAATTCGGGCACACTGAAGCTTTCTTT. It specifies CASSQFGHTEAFF.